The 24 T cell receptor beta chains in this list originate from one sample, sequenced in a study of blood T cell repertoires in COVID-19. Profiled with immunoSEQ multiplex PCR; TCRdb holds only in-frame clones, not every one. This sample carries about 210,000 clones, 83% of them seen once, and the ten largest clones take about 8.1%. The sequencing sample was made of peripheral blood. The receptors originated from a woman in her fifties or sixties with acute or convalescent COVID-19.

The chain combines TRBV5-4 with TRBJ2-2; 11 bases agree with TRBD2. This CDR3 is built from 16 residues. Germline trimming cut 0 bases from V and 5 bases from J; bases unmatched to any gene: 3. Germline V gene sequence: CDR1 SGHNT, CDR2 YYREEE (reference sequence). The CDR3, as DNA: TGTGCCAGCAGCTTGGCCTCTAGCGGGAGGACCGGGGAGCTGTTTTTT. Translation gives CASSLASSGRTGELFF.

V usage is TRBV27 and J usage is TRBJ1-6; 8 bases line up with TRBD1. The CDR3 runs to 16 residues. After removal of 5 bases from V and 5 bases from J, the junction contained 8 bases not matched to a gene. Germline CDR1 MNHEY, CDR2 SMNVEV (reference sequence). The CDR3 sequence is CASSADRGRNNSPLHF. The CDR3 DNA follows: TGTGCCAGCAGTGCCGACAGGGGAAGAAATAATTCACCCCTCCACTTT.

This clone was detected only a few times. The J gene is TRBJ2-1, the V gene TRBV4-2; 7 bases are shared with TRBD2. CDR3 size: 15 residues. CDR1 is LGHNA and CDR2 is YNFKEQ in the germline V gene. The junction had 8 bases not matched to a gene; V was cut back by 0 bases and J by 9 bases. The CDR3 DNA reads TGTGCCAGCAGCCAAGATCCCCTACTAGCGATTGAGCAGTTCTTC. Its protein product is CASSQDPLLAIEQFF.

The chain recombines TRBV20-1 with TRBJ1-5; TRBD1 matches at 8 bases. Germline-derived CDR1 and CDR2 are DFQATT and SNEGSKA (reference sequence). The CDR3 is 15 residues long. Germline trimming cut 3 bases from V and 5 bases from J; bases unmatched to any gene: 9. CDR3 DNA: TGCAGTGCTAGTCAGCCCGGGACAGGCGATCAGCCCCAGCATTTT. Encoded protein: CSASQPGTGDQPQHF.

The chain has TRBV7-6 and TRBJ2-2; weak D call: TRBD2 (5 bases). V was cut by 0 bases and J by 4 bases, with 9 bases left in between. CDR3 length: 15 amino acids. Germline V gene data show CDR1 as SGHVS and CDR2 as FNYEAQ. In nucleotides, the CDR3 is TGTGCCAGCAGCTTAGCGGGAGAGGGCACCGGGGAGCTGTTTTTT. This sequence encodes CASSLAGEGTGELFF.

The gene calls are TRBV7-2 and TRBJ2-5; possible D gene TRBD2, 5 bases. Trimming took off 0 bases at V and 4 bases at J, with 12 bases between the two ends. Germline V lookup: CDR1 SGHTA, CDR2 FQGNSA. CDR3 length: 15 amino acids. The CDR3 here is CASSLADGVGETQYF. The DNA for the CDR3 is TGTGCCAGCAGCTTAGCGGACGGGGTGGGAGAGACCCAGTACTTC.

The chain carries TRBV10-3 and TRBJ2-7; 12 positions match TRBD2. The trim removed 4 bases at V and 1 base at J, leaving 2 bases unmatched. The CDR3 runs to 15 residues. Germline lookup yields CDR1 ENHRY and CDR2 SYGVKD. The CDR3 region is CAISAGTSGSYEQYF. The CDR3, as DNA: TGTGCCATCAGTGCCGGGACTAGCGGGTCCTACGAGCAGTACTTC.

V usage is TRBV6-6 and J usage is TRBJ1-3; perhaps TRBD1 as D (6 bases). Trimming took 5 bases from V and 0 from J, leaving 14 bases between them. Per germline, CDR1 MNHNY and CDR2 SVGAGI (reference sequence). This CDR3 has 16 amino acids. The CDR3 spells CASSTRGGGSGNTIYF. DNA of the CDR3: TGTGCCAGCAGTACCAGGGGTGGGGGCTCTGGAAACACCATATATTTT.

The rearrangement uses TRBV2 and TRBJ2-7; D possibly corresponds to TRBD2 (6 bases). In germline, CDR1 is SNHLY, CDR2 FYNNEI. Trimming left V 10 bases short and J 2 bases short, with 18 bases between. This CDR3 region has 14 residues. The CDR3 nucleotides are TGTGCCACCACAGTAGGAGGGTTCCCCTACGAGCAGTACTTC. Amino acid sequence: CATTVGGFPYEQYF.

The count of this clone is one. V and J are TRBV4-2 and TRBJ2-7, with D hard to call. V was shortened by 5 bases and J by 1 base, with 9 bases between the two germline ends. The germline gives CDR1 LGHNA, CDR2 YNFKEQ. The CDR3 covers 13 residues. The CDR3 DNA reads TGTGCCAGCAGCGGCGGTTCTTCCTACGAGCAGTACTTC. It translates to CASSGGSSYEQYF.

This chain connects TRBV18 to TRBJ2-2; 10 bases fit TRBD2. V lost 4 bases to trimming and J lost 1 base; unmatched junction nucleotides: 6. Germline V gene sequence: CDR1 KGHSH, CDR2 LQKENI. The CDR3 is 17 amino acids. The CDR3 sequence is CASSHTGTSVNTGELFF. The CDR3 bases are TGTGCCAGCTCACACACGGGGACTAGCGTGAACACCGGGGAGCTGTTTTTT.

The CDR3 DNA reads as TGCAGTGCTAGAGACCTCACTGAAGCTTTCTTT. Its protein is CSARDLTEAFF. V usage is TRBV20-1 and J usage is TRBJ1-1; no clear D gene. V dropped 0 bases and J dropped 4 bases, with 3 bases sitting between them. The CDR3 is made up of 11 amino acids. Germline CDR1 reads DFQATT; CDR2 reads SNEGSKA (reference sequence).

J is TRBJ2-5 and V is TRBV5-1; TRBD2 agrees at 11 bases. Losses at the gene ends were 4 bases for V and 2 bases for J; bases not matched to a gene: 16. CDR3 length: 19 residues. CDR1 and CDR2 (germline): SGHRS, YFSETQ. Here the CDR3 reads CASSRHPSLAGGRQETQYF. In nucleotides, the CDR3 is TGCGCCAGCAGCCGTCACCCTAGTCTAGCGGGAGGTAGGCAAGAGACCCAGTACTTC.

The V and J genes are TRBV6-1 and TRBJ1-2; D gene unclear. Germline V gene sequence: CDR1 MNHNS, CDR2 SASEGT. Trimming shortened V by 2 bases and J by 4 bases, and 11 bases separated the two germline ends. The CDR3 consists of 14 residues. CDR3 amino acids: CASSEIGPTYGYTF. The CDR3 nucleotides are TGTGCCAGCAGTGAAATCGGTCCCACCTATGGCTACACCTTC.

The chain links TRBV24-1 to TRBJ1-2, with 7 nucleotides matching TRBD1. Losses at the gene ends were 4 bases for V and 5 bases for J; bases not matched to a gene: 9. The CDR3 totals 15 residues. The V gene's germline CDR1 is KGHDR and CDR2 SFDVKD. CDR3 loop: CATSETGATEYGYTF. The CDR3 region has the DNA TGTGCCACCAGTGAAACAGGGGCGACCGAGTATGGCTACACCTTC.

The chain joins TRBV18 to TRBJ1-1; weak D call: TRBD1 (6 bases). CDR1 and CDR2 from the germline V gene are KGHSH and LQKENI. There are 17 residues in the CDR3. Trimming took 2 bases from V and 2 from J, leaving 18 bases between them. The CDR3 sequence: CASSPEQGTRYNTEAFF. As DNA, the CDR3 is TGTGCCAGCTCACCAGAACAGGGAACTCGGTACAACACTGAAGCTTTCTTT.

J is TRBJ2-2 and V is TRBV7-3; tentatively, D is TRBD1 (6 bases). The CDR3 contains 14 residues. V lost 3 bases to trimming and J lost 4 bases, with 9 bases between them. Germline V gene lookup returns CDR1 SGHTA and CDR2 FQGTGA. The CDR3 DNA sequence: TGTGCCAGCAGCTTGCAGGGGCTCACCGGGGAGCTGTTTTTT. Its protein is CASSLQGLTGELFF.

The chain is built from TRBV3-1 (or the pseudogene TRBV3-2) and TRBJ1-3; 8 bases are shared with TRBD1. The junction had 9 bases not matched to a gene; V was cut back by 3 bases and J by 2 bases. This CDR3 has 17 residues. Looked up from germline, CDR1 is LGHDT and CDR2 is YNNKEL (reference sequence). Here the CDR3 reads CASSHARGRGAGNTIYF. The CDR3 DNA sequence: TGTGCCAGCAGCCATGCCAGGGGGCGAGGGGCTGGAAACACCATATATTTT.

This chain joins TRBV27 and TRBJ1-2; tentatively, D is TRBD1 (5 bases). Per germline, CDR1 MNHEY and CDR2 SMNVEV (reference sequence). The CDR3 length is 13 residues. With 2 bases removed from V and 8 bases from J, the gap between germline ends came to 12 bases. The CDR3 nucleotides read TGTGCCAGCAGTTTAGGGGGGACGTACGGCTACACCTTC. This gives the protein CASSLGGTYGYTF.

This clone was counted between two and nine times. In DNA, the CDR3 is TGTGCCAGCAGTTTGCGGAGGACTGAAGCTTTCTTT. Translating gives CASSLRRTEAFF. The V and J genes are TRBV12-3 or TRBV12-4 and TRBJ1-1; D remains unclear. The V end was cut by 3 bases, the J end by 5 bases, with 7 bases between. The CDR3 runs to 12 residues.

The chain carries TRBV27 and TRBJ2-7; D is unclear. CDR3 size: 12 residues. CDR1 is MNHEY, CDR2 SMNVEV, per germline (reference sequence). V lost 5 bases and J 3 bases, leaving 8 bases between the germline ends. CDR3: CASSDSRYEQYF. The CDR3 bases are TGTGCCAGCAGTGACTCTCGCTACGAGCAGTACTTC.

This chain connects TRBV7-6 to TRBJ2-7; maybe TRBD1 (6 bases). The CDR3 spans 14 residues. The germline V gene encodes CDR1 SGHVS and CDR2 FNYEAQ. The ends were cut back, 3 bases at V and 7 bases at J, with 16 bases in the middle. CDR3 DNA: TGTGCCAGCAGCTTGCGCAGGGGCGCGGAAGAGCAGTACTTC. This sequence encodes CASSLRRGAEEQYF.

The chain joins TRBV20-1 to TRBJ2-5; a possible D gene is TRBD1 (7 bases). V was shortened by 3 bases and J by 5 bases, with 16 bases between the two germline ends. CDR1 is DFQATT, CDR2 SNEGSKA, per germline (reference sequence). The CDR3 loop spans 14 amino acids. The CDR3 spells CSASYEGAGETQYF. The DNA of the CDR3 is TGCAGTGCTAGTTACGAGGGGGCGGGGGAGACCCAGTACTTC.

J is TRBJ1-2 and V is TRBV28; D is ambiguous. CDR3 size: 15 residues. Germline V CDR1 and CDR2: MDHEN, SYDVKM. V dropped 3 bases and J dropped 8 bases, with 19 bases sitting between them. DNA of the CDR3: TGTGCCAGCAGTTTTCTAGGGCTACTAGGAGGGGGCTACACCTTC. It translates to CASSFLGLLGGGYTF.